The rows below give T cell receptor beta chains drawn from one sample of a study of Graves' ophthalmopathy and Graves' hyperthyroidism. TCRdb ran MiXCR on the multiplex PCR reads and lists one entry per CDR3 protein. The repertoire has 150,000 or so distinct CDR3 sequences, around two fifths of them found once; the top ten carry less than 9.5%. Sample: peripheral blood. Receptors were obtained from a man aged 25-45 years with Graves' ophthalmopathy. Both conserved end residues are part of each CDR3. The D gene is left open where the match is weak. Clone size appears in some rows only: once, few, many, or a class for an expanded clone.

V gene	J gene	clone size	D gene	CDR3 protein	CDR3 DNA
TRBV20-1	TRBJ1-1	once	-	CSAREFTEAFF	TGCAGTGCTAGGGAATTCACTGAAGCTTTCTTT
TRBV28	TRBJ2-5	-	TRBD2	CASSFPLAGGPQETQYF	TGTGCCAGCAGTTTCCCTCTAGCGGGAGGTCCCCAAGAGACCCAGTACTTC
TRBV7-8	TRBJ1-5	many	TRBD1	CASSSDRNNQPQHF	TGTGCCAGCAGCTCGGACAGGAACAATCAGCCCCAGCATTTT
TRBV7-8	TRBJ1-3	many	TRBD1	CASSRKDRVGRGRGNTIYF	TGTGCCAGCAGTCGCAAGGACAGGGTGGGACGGGGACGGGGAAACACCATATATTTT
TRBV29-1	TRBJ2-7	many	TRBD2	CSVVPREASYEQYF	TGCAGCGTTGTCCCGCGGGAGGCCTCCTACGAGCAGTACTTC
TRBV6-1	TRBJ2-5	-	-	CASSEEGTQETQYF	TGTGCCAGCAGTGAAGAGGGGACACAAGAGACCCAGTACTTC
TRBV12-3/TRBV12-4	TRBJ1-1	-	-	CASTLRGENEAFF	TGTGCCAGCACCCTAAGGGGGGAAAATGAAGCTTTCTTT
TRBV28	TRBJ1-1	many	-	CASSLWKSNTEAFF	TGTGCCAGCAGTTTATGGAAATCGAACACTGAAGCTTTCTTT
TRBV27	TRBJ2-7	-	-	CASSLSDYSKYEQYF	TGTGCCAGCAGTTTGTCGGATTACTCGAAATACGAGCAGTACTTC
TRBV11-2	TRBJ1-3	many	-	CASSLGWGRPGNTIYF	TGTGCCAGCAGCTTGGGATGGGGTCGGCCTGGAAACACCATATATTTT
TRBV12-3/TRBV12-4	TRBJ2-7	-	-	CASTLTVGHEQYF	TGTGCCAGCACCCTAACGGTCGGACACGAGCAGTACTTC
TRBV6-2/TRBV6-3	TRBJ2-2	many	TRBD2	CASSYSGLAVITGELFF	TGTGCCAGCAGTTACTCGGGACTAGCGGTTATCACCGGGGAGCTGTTTTTT
TRBV19	TRBJ2-7	many	-	CASSIAQGREQYF	TGTGCCAGTAGTATAGCACAGGGACGCGAGCAGTACTTC
TRBV6-1	TRBJ2-2	-	TRBD2	CASRSGTSPTGELFF	TGTGCCAGCAGATCCGGGACTAGCCCCACCGGGGAGCTGTTTTTT
TRBV7-9	TRBJ1-2	-	-	CASSLPQDPGYTF	TGTGCCAGCAGCTTACCGCAGGACCCTGGCTACACCTTC
TRBV7-2	TRBJ2-7	-	-	CASSLELVGYEQYF	TGTGCCAGCAGCTTAGAGTTGGTGGGCTACGAGCAGTACTTC
TRBV12-3/TRBV12-4	TRBJ1-5	many	TRBD1	CASSGRGPGNQPQHF	TGTGCCAGCAGTGGCAGGGGGCCGGGCAATCAGCCCCAGCATTTT